Reported below is one TCR beta chain. Its antigen is unidentified. Trimming stripped 2 bases from V and 7 bases from J, with 15 bases between. The CDR3 has 16 residues. From germline, CDR1 is SGHTA and CDR2 FQGNSA. PCR primers comprised 60 Vbeta and 13 Jbeta primers. Measured with immunoSEQ multiplex PCR; TCRdb has only the in-frame clones, and not every one. The repertoire holds about 190,000 clones, with 84% as singletons. This entry belongs to a study of cytomegalovirus exposure and HLA in healthy donors. Points from the study as a whole: Most of the TCR beta V segments (in an earlier analysis) were productive either about 87% or about 30% of the time.

The sequencing sample was made of PBMCs. This chain uses TRBV7-2 with TRBJ1-6, with D possibly matching TRBD1 (6 bases). The receptor was derived from a woman aged 50 to 65 in good health and CMV-seropositive. CDR3: CASSLRRAGVNSPLHF. The DNA for the CDR3 is TGTGCCAGCAGCTTAAGGCGGGCAGGGGTGAATTCACCCCTCCACTTT.